The T cell receptor (beta chain) described here comes from a study of regulatory T cells in long-lasting Graves disease. Study outcomes and limitations: The study found TRBV28, TRBJ1-2 and TRBJ2-5 favored in persistent disease. Small sample size may have lowered accuracy. Lower TCR diversity was seen in persistent Graves' patients than in newly diagnosed ones.

This clonotype has ten or more counts. Its antigen is undetermined. Regarding time point: persistent/refractory GD, antithyroid drugs over 5 years with positive TRAb. Extracted PBMC RNA gave rise to the TCR library. With iRepertoire HTBI primers and Arm-PCR of CDR3 regions, TCR beta libraries were built. TCRdb reanalysed the multiplex PCR reads using MiXCR and keeps one entry per CDR3 protein. The sample lists over 250,000 distinct CDR3 sequences, 22% occurring once. This CDR3 has 15 amino acids. V shed 5 bases and J shed 4 bases, with 18 bases lying between them. Germline assignment: CDR1 MDHEN and CDR2 SYDVKM.

The material sequenced was peripheral blood mononuclear cells (PBMCs), taken when the disease was refractory, from a patient treated with antithyroid drugs. The J gene is TRBJ2-7, the V gene TRBV28; D is possibly TRBD2 (5 bases). The sequence derives from a female donor with Graves disease. The CDR3 coding sequence is TGTGCCAGCAGTGTCCGGGGTGGCTACATATACGAGCAGTACTTC. Translating it yields CASSVRGGYIYEQYF.